Shown below are 2 T cell receptor beta chains from a single sample sequenced in a study of technical replicates of blood from a handful of donors. Profiling relied on immunoSEQ multiplex PCR, and the TCRdb table lists in-frame clones only, not all of them. The sample contains 55,000 to 80,000 clones, around 92% of which appear only once. The sequencing input was PBMCs. The receptors were sampled from a human donor in good health. Some clones in this sample may be carry-over from other donors' samples.

This rearrangement joins TRBV30 to TRBJ1-5; D possibly corresponds to TRBD1 (6 bases). Trimming left V 2 bases short and J 0 bases short, with 14 bases between. CDR1 is GTSNPN, CDR2 SVGIG, per germline (reference sequence). The CDR3 is made up of 16 amino acids. CDR3 in amino acids: CAWSQLGQPSNQPQHF. CDR3 coding DNA: TGTGCCTGGAGTCAACTCGGACAGCCTAGCAATCAGCCCCAGCATTTT.

V gene TRBV4-3 combines with J gene TRBJ2-2; D not resolved. The germline V and J ends were trimmed by 8 bases and 7 bases, with 11 bases remaining between them. This CDR3 is built from 12 residues. The germline gives CDR1 LGHNA, CDR2 YSLEER. The CDR3 coding sequence is TGCGCCAGCGGAGATAACGGCGGGGAGCTGTTTTTT. Translation: CASGDNGGELFF.